This note documents a single TCR beta chain sequence. Following autologous stem cell transplantation, relapse occurred in every patient, and exposure to brentuximab vedotin varied. The repertoire was sequenced with immunoSEQ multiplex PCR; TCRdb's copy has only in-frame clones and lacks some. There are approximately 50,000 clones in the sample; more than 75% occur only once, and about 5.6% lies in the top ten. The sample originates from a study of PD-1 blockade in classical Hodgkin lymphoma. This clonotype was sampled from a human donor with classical Hodgkin lymphoma. The sample here was peripheral blood mononuclear cells (PBMCs), taken before the second cycle of nivolumab.

The CDR3 region has the DNA TGCGCCAGCAGCGGGCAAGGGGGGGCAGAGACCCAGTACTTC. It specifies CASSGQGGAETQYF. This rearrangement joins TRBV5-1 to TRBJ2-5; tentative D call: TRBD2 (7 bases). The V end was cut by 4 bases, the J end by 4 bases, with 14 bases between. Per germline, CDR1 SGHRS and CDR2 YFSETQ. This CDR3 comprises 14 residues. The whole variable domain, filled in from reference TRBV5-1 and TRBJ2-5, reads KAGVTQTPRYLIKTRGQQVTLSCSPISGHRSVSWYQQTPGQGLQFLFEYFSETQRNKGNFPGRFSGRQFSNSRSEMNVSTLELGDSALYLCASSGQGGAETQYFGPGTRLLVL.